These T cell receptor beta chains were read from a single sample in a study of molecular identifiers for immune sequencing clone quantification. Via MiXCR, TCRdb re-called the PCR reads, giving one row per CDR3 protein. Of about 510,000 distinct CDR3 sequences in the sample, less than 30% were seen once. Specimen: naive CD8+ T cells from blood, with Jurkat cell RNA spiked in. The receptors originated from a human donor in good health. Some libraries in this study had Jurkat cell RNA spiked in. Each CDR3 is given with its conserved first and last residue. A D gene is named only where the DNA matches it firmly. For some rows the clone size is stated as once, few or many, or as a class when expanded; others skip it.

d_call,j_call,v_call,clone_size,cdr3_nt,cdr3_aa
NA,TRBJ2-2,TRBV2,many,TGTGCCAGCAGCACCGGGACAACTAACACCGGGGAGCTGTTTTTT,CASSTGTTNTGELFF
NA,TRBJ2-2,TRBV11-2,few,TGTGCCAGCAGCTCCCCCTACCTCACCGGGGAGCTGTTTTTT,CASSSPYLTGELFF
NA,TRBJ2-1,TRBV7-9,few,TGTGCCAGCAGCTTAATAAAGCCAGGGAACAATGAGCAGTTCTTC,CASSLIKPGNNEQFF
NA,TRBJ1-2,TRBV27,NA,TGTGCCAGCAGTTCGGGATGGTCGGGCAAAGCTAACTATGGCTACACCTTC,CASSSGWSGKANYGYTF
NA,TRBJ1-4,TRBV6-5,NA,TGTGCCAGCAGTTACTTGATGGGATCTAATGAAAAACTGTTTTTT,CASSYLMGSNEKLFF
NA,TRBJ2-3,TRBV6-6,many,TGTGCCAGCAGTTACTCGAGTGCAGGGGGGAAAGATACGCAGTATTTT,CASSYSSAGGKDTQYF
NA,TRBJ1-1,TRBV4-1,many,TGCGCCAGCAGCTACTGGACAGAGAACACTGAAGCTTTCTTT,CASSYWTENTEAFF
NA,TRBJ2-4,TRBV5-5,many,TGTGCCTGGCCCGTTCCAGGAGTAGCCAAAAACATTCAGTACTTC,CAWPVPGVAKNIQYF
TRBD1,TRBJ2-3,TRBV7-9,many,TGTGCCAGCAGCCCGAGCCAGGGGGCGCGCACAGATACGCAGTATTTT,CASSPSQGARTDTQYF
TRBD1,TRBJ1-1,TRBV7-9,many,TGTGCCAGCAGCTCGGGACAGGGAAATGAAGCTTTCTTT,CASSSGQGNEAFF
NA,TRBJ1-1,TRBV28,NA,TGTGCCAGCAGCCCCTCTTTTCCGGGGCGAGGGACTGAAGCTTTCTTT,CASSPSFPGRGTEAFF
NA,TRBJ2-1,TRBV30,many,TGTGCCTGGGAAAAAGATGAGCAGTTCTTC,CAWEKDEQFF
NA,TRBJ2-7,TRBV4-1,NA,TGCGCCAGCAGCCTACGACAGTTCCCAGCCTACGAGCAGTACTTC,CASSLRQFPAYEQYF
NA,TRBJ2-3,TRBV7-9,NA,TGTGCCAGCAGGGGACCAGGTACGCAGTATTTT,CASRGPGTQYF
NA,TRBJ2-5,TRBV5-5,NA,TGTGCCAGCAGCTTAGTAATCCAGGGACAAGAGACCCAGTACTTC,CASSLVIQGQETQYF
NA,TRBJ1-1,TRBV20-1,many,TGCAGTGCTAGAGGGCAGCTGAACACTGAAGCTTTCTTT,CSARGQLNTEAFF
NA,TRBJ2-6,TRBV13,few,TGTGCCAGCAGCTTAGGCCCCCGTCTGGGCAGCTCTGGGGCCAACGTCCTGACTTTC,CASSLGPRLGSSGANVLTF
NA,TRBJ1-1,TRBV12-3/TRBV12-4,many,TGTGCCAGCCGTCGGGTCGGGCCAATCGAAGCTTTCTTT,CASRRVGPIEAFF